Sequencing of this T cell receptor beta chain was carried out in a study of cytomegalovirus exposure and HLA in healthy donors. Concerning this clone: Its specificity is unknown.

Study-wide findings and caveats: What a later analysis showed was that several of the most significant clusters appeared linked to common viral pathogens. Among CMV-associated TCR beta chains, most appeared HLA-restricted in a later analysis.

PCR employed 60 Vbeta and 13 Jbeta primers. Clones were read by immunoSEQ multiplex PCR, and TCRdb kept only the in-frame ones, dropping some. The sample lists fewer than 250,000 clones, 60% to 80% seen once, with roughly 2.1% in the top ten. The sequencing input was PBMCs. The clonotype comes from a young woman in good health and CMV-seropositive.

The CDR3 protein is CASSQDSGVYNEQFF. The CDR3 nucleotides are TGCGCCAGCAGCCAAGATTCGGGAGTCTACAATGAGCAGTTCTTC. The chain recombines TRBV4-3 with TRBJ2-1; a weak D match, TRBD2 (6 bases). CDR3 length equals 15 residues. The V gene's germline CDR1 is LGHNA and CDR2 YSLEER. V gave up 0 bases and J gave up 3 bases, with 9 bases separating them.